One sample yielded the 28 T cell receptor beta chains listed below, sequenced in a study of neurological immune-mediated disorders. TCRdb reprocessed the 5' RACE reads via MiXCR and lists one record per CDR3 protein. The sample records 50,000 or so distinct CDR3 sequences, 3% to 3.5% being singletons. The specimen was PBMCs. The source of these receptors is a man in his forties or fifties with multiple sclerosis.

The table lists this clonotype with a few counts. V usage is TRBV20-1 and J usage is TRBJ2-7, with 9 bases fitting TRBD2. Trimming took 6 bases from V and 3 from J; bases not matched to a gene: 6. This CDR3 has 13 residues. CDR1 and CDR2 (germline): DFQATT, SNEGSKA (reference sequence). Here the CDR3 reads CSAGLATGYEQYF. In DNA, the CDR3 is TGCAGTGCCGGACTAGCGACGGGCTACGAGCAGTACTTC.

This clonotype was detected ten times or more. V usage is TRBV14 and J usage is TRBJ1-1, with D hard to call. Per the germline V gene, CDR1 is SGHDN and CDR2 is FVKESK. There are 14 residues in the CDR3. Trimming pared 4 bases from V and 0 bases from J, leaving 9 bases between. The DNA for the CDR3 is TGTGCCAGCAGCCGATATGACGTGAACACTGAAGCTTTCTTT. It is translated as CASSRYDVNTEAFF. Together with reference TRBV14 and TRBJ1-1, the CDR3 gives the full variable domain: EAGVTQFPSHSVIEKGQTVTLRCDPISGHDNLYWYRRVMGKEIKFLLHFVKESKQDESGMPNNRFLAERTGGTYSTLKVQPAELEDSGVYFCASSRYDVNTEAFFGQGTRLTVV.

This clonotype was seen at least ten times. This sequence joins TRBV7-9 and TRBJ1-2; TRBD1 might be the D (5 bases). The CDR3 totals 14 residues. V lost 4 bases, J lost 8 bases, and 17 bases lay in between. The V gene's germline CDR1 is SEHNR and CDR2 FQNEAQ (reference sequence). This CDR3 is CASSSAGTTGGYTF. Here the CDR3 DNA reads TGTGCCAGCAGCTCGGCCGGGACGACGGGAGGCTACACCTTC.

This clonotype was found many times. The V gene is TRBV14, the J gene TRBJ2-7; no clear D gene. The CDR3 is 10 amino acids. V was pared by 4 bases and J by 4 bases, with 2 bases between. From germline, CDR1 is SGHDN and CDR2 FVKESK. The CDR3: CASSLYEQYF. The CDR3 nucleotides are TGTGCCAGCAGCCTGTACGAGCAGTACTTC.

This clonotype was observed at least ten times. CDR3 nucleotide sequence: TGTGCCAGCAGCTCCCCCCATGGGACTAGTACAAGAGGTACGCAGTATTTT. Translation gives CASSSPHGTSTRGTQYF. The genes are TRBV11-2 and TRBJ2-3, with TRBD2 matching 8 bases. Trimming cost V 4 bases and J 8 bases; bases outside gene matches: 17. The length of the CDR3 is 17 residues. CDR1 SGHAT and CDR2 FQNNGV come from the germline V gene.

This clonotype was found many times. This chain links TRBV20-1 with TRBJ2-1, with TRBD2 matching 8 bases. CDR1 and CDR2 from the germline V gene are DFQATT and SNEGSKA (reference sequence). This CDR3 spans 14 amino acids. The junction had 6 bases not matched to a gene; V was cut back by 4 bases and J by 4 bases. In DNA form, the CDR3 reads TGCAGTGCTATCACCGGGAGGGGATACAATGAGCAGTTCTTC. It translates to CSAITGRGYNEQFF.

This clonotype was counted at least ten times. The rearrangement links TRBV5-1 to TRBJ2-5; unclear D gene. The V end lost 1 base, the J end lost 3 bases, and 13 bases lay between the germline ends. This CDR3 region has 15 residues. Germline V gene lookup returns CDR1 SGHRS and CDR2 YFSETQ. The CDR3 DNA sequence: TGCGCCAGCAGCTTGATGTCCCGGGCCGAAGAGACCCAGTACTTC. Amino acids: CASSLMSRAEETQYF.

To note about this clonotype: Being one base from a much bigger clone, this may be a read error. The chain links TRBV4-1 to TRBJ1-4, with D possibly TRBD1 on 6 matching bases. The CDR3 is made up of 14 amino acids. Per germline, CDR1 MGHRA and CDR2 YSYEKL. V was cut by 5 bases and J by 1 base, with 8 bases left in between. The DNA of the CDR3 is TGCGCCAGCAGCAGGGGGGAAACTAATGAAAAACTGTTTTTT. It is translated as CASSRGETNEKLFF.

The CDR3 region has the DNA TGTGCCACCAGCAGATTTGGCTACGAGCAGTACTTC. This gives the protein CATSRFGYEQYF. The J gene is TRBJ2-7, the V gene TRBV15; D gene ambiguous. V lost 2 bases to trimming and J lost 3 bases, with 5 bases between them. CDR1 is LNHNV and CDR2 is YYDKDF in the germline V gene (reference sequence). This CDR3 region has 12 residues.

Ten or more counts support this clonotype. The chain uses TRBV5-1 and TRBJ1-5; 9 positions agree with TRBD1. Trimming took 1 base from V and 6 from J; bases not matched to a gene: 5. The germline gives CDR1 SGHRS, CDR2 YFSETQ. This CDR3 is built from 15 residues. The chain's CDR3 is CASSLRTGEGQPQHF. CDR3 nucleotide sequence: TGCGCCAGCAGCTTGCGGACAGGGGAGGGTCAGCCCCAGCATTTT. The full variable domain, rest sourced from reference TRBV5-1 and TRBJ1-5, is KAGVTQTPRYLIKTRGQQVTLSCSPISGHRSVSWYQQTPGQGLQFLFEYFSETQRNKGNFPGRFSGRQFSNSRSEMNVSTLELGDSALYLCASSLRTGEGQPQHFGDGTRLSIL.

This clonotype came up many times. The CDR3 loop reads CASRPPGTAKETQYF. The CDR3 DNA sequence: TGTGCCAGCAGACCCCCGGGTACAGCCAAAGAGACCCAGTACTTC. V is TRBV27 and J is TRBJ2-5; D is undetermined. Germline assignment: CDR1 MNHEY and CDR2 SMNVEV (reference sequence). V lost 6 bases and J 3 bases, leaving 17 bases between the germline ends. The CDR3 has 15 residues.

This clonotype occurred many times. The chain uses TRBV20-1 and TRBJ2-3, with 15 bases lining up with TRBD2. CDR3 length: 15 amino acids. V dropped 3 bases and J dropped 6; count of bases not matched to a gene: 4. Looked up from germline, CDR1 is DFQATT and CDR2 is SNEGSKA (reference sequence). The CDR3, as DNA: TGCAGTGCTAGTAGGACTAGCGGGGGGGATGATACGCAGTATTTT. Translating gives CSASRTSGGDDTQYF.

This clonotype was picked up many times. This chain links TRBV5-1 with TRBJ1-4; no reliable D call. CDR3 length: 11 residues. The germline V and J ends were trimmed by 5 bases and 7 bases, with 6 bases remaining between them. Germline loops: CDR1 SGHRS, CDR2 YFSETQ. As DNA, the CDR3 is TGCGCCAGCAGGAGCGGTGAAAAACTGTTTTTT. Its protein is CASRSGEKLFF.

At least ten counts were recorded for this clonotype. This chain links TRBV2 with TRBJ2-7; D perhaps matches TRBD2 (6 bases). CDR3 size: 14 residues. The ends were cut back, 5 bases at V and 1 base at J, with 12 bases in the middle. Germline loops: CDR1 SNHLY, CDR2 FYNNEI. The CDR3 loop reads CASSRDSTSYEQYF. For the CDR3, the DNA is TGTGCCAGCAGTCGGGACTCGACTTCCTACGAGCAGTACTTC.

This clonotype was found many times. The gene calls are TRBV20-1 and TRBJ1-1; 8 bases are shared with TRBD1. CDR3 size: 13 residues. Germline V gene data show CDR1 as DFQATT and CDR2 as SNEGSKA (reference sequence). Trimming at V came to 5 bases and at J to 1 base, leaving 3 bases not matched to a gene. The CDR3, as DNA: TGCAGTGCTCAAGGACAGGGGAACACTGAAGCTTTCTTT. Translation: CSAQGQGNTEAFF.

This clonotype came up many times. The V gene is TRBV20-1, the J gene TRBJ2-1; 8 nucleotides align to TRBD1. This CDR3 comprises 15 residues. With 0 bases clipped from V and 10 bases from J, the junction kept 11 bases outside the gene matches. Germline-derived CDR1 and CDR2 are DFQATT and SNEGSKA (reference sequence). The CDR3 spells CSARESGRGLGEQFF. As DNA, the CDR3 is TGCAGTGCTAGAGAGTCGGGCAGGGGGCTTGGGGAGCAGTTCTTC.

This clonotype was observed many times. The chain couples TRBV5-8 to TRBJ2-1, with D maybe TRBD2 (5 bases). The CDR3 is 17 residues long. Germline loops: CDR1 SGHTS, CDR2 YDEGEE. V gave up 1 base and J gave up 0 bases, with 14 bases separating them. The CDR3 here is CASSLSGSGSSYNEQFF. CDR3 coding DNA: TGTGCCAGCAGCTTGTCCGGAAGTGGGAGCTCCTACAATGAGCAGTTCTTC. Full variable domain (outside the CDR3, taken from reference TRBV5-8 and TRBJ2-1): EAGVTQSPTHLIKTRGQQATLRCSPISGHTSVYWYQQALGLGLQFLLWYDEGEERNRGNFPPRFSGRQFPNYSSELNVNALELEDSALYLCASSLSGSGSSYNEQFFGPGTRLTVL.

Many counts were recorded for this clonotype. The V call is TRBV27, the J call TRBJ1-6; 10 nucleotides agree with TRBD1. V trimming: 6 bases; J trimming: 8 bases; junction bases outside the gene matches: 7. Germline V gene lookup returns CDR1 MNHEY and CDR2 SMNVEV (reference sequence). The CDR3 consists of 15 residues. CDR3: CASRRDRGSYSPLHF. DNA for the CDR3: TGTGCCAGCAGGCGGGACAGGGGTTCATATTCACCCCTCCACTTT.

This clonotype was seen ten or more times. CDR3: CASSPYMLDTQYF. The CDR3, as DNA: TGTGCCAGCAGCCCCTATATGTTGGATACGCAGTATTTT. This sequence joins TRBV6-5 and TRBJ2-3; D remains ambiguous. This CDR3 is 13 amino acids long. V lost 6 bases and J lost 6, with 13 bases in between. The germline CDR1 and CDR2 sequences are MNHEY and SVGAGI.

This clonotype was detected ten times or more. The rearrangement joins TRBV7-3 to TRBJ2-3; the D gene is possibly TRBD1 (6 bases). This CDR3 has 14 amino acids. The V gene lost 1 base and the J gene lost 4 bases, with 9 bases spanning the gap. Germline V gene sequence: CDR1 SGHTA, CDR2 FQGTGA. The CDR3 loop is CASSLREGADTQYF. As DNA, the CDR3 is TGTGCCAGCAGCTTAAGAGAGGGGGCAGATACGCAGTATTTT.

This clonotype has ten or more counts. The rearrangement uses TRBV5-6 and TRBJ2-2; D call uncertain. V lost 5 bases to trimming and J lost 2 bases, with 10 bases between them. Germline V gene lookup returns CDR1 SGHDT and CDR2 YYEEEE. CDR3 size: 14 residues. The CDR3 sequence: CASRVRRNTGELFF. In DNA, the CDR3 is TGTGCCAGCAGAGTAAGGAGAAACACCGGGGAGCTGTTTTTT. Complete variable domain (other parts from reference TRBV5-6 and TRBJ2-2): DAGVTQSPTHLIKTRGQQVTLRCSPKSGHDTVSWYQQALGQGPQFIFQYYEEEERQRGNFPDRFSGHQFPNYSSELNVNALLLGDSALYLCASRVRRNTGELFFGEGSRLTVL.

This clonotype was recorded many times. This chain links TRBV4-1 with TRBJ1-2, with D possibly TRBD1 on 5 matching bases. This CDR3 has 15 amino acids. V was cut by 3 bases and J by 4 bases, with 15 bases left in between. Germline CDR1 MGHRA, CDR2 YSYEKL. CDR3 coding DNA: TGCGCCAGCAGCCAGCCGGGACGGAAGGTCTATGGCTACACCTTC. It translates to CASSQPGRKVYGYTF.

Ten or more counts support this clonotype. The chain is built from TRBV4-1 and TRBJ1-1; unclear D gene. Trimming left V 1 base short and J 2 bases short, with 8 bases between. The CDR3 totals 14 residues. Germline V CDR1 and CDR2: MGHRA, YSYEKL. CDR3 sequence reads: CASSQGGFNTEAFF. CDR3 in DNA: TGCGCCAGCAGCCAAGGCGGTTTTAACACTGAAGCTTTCTTT.

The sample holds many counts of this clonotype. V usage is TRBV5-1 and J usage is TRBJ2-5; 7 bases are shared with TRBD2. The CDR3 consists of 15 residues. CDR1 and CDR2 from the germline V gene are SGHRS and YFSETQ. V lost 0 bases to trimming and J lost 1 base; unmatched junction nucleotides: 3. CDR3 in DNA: TGCGCCAGCAGCTTGGCCTGGGGGGGCCAAGAGACCCAGTACTTC. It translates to CASSLAWGGQETQYF. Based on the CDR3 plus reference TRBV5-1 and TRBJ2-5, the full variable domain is KAGVTQTPRYLIKTRGQQVTLSCSPISGHRSVSWYQQTPGQGLQFLFEYFSETQRNKGNFPGRFSGRQFSNSRSEMNVSTLELGDSALYLCASSLAWGGQETQYFGPGTRLLVL.

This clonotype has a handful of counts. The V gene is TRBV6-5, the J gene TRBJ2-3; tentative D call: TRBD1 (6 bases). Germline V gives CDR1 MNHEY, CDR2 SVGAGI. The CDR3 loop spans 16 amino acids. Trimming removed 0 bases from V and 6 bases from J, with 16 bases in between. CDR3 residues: CASSYSGANGVDTQYF. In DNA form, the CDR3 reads TGTGCCAGCAGTTACTCGGGGGCCAATGGGGTCGATACGCAGTATTTT.

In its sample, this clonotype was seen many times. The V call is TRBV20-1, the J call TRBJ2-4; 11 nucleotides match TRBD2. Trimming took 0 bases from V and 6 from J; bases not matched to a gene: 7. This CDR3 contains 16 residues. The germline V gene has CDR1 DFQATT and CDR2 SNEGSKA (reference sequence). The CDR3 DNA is TGCAGTGCTAGAGATCCCCCTAGCGGGGGGCGAAACATTCAGTACTTC. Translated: CSARDPPSGGRNIQYF.

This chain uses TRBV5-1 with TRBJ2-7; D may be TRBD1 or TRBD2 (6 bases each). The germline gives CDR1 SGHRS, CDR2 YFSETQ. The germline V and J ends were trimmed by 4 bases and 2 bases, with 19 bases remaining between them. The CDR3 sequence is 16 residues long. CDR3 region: CASSPHTGRFTYEQYF. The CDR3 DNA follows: TGCGCCAGCAGCCCCCATACAGGGAGGTTCACCTACGAGCAGTACTTC.

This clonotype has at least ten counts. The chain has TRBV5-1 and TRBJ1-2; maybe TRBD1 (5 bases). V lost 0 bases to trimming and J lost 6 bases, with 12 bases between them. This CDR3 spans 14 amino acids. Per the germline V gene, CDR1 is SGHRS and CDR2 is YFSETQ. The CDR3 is CASSLASGVDGYTF. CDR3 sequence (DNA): TGCGCCAGCAGCTTGGCTTCGGGGGTGGATGGCTACACCTTC.